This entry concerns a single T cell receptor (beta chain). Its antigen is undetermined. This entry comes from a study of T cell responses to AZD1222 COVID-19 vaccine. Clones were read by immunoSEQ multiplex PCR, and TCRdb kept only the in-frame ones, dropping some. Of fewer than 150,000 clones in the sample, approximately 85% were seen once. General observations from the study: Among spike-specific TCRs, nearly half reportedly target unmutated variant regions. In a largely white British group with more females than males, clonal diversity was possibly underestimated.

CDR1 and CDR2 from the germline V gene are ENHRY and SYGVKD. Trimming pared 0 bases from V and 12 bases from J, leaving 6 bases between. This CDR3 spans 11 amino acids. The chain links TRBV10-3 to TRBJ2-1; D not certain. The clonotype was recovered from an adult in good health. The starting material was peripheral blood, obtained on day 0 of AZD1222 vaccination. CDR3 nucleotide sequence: TGTGCCATCAGTGAGTCACTATGGCAGTTCTTC. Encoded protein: CAISESLWQFF.